Listed here are 32 T cell receptor beta chains from one sample, sequenced in a study of a mutant IDH1 vaccine in newly diagnosed glioma. Time point here: week 5, during vaccination. Each dose delivered 300 ug of mutant IDH1 20-mer peptide subcutaneously with imiquimod. These receptors have no known antigen. Some clones are missing from TCRdb's copy, which holds only in-frame ones; the method was immunoSEQ multiplex PCR. The sample carries 30,000 to 40,000 clones, 81% recorded once. Sequencing was performed on PBMCs, taken from a glioma patient whose treatment included an IDH1 peptide vaccine. The receptors were sampled from a man aged 50-60 years with glioma.

This clone showed up just a few times. The chain is built from TRBV10-3 and TRBJ1-1; unclear D gene. The germline V gene encodes CDR1 ENHRY and CDR2 SYGVKD. This CDR3 region has 11 residues. The V gene lost 10 bases and the J gene lost 3 bases, with 9 bases spanning the gap. The DNA for the CDR3 is TGTGCCACCCTATTTGACACTGAAGCTTTCTTT. This gives the protein CATLFDTEAFF.

In its sample, this clone was seen once. This chain uses TRBV7-8 with TRBJ2-2; 7 bases are a match to TRBD1. The CDR3 has 17 amino acids. CDR1 is SGHVS and CDR2 is FQNEAQ in the germline V gene. J gave up 4 bases and V 5 bases, and 13 bases lay outside the gene matches. The CDR3 DNA reads as TGTGCCAGCAGCCCAAAGGCCGGGACAGAGAGCACCGGGGAGCTGTTTTTT. Its translation: CASSPKAGTESTGELFF.

This clone was observed once. The chain uses TRBV5-8 and TRBJ2-3; 7 bases are a match to TRBD2. V shed 4 bases and J 1 base; nucleotides not matched to a gene: 6. From germline, CDR1 is SGHTS and CDR2 YDEGEE. The CDR3 is made up of 15 amino acids. CDR3 protein: CASSTGLVGTDTQYF. DNA for the CDR3: TGTGCCAGCAGCACAGGACTAGTTGGCACAGATACGCAGTATTTT. The complete variable domain, with remaining parts taken from reference TRBV5-8 and TRBJ2-3, reads EAGVTQSPTHLIKTRGQQATLRCSPISGHTSVYWYQQALGLGLQFLLWYDEGEERNRGNFPPRFSGRQFPNYSSELNVNALELEDSALYLCASSTGLVGTDTQYFGPGTRLTVL.

This chain links TRBV7-2 with TRBJ2-7; no definite D call. This CDR3 spans 12 amino acids. Germline loops: CDR1 SGHTA, CDR2 FQGNSA. V shed 5 bases and J shed 6 bases, with 11 bases lying between them. For the CDR3, the DNA is TGTGCCAGCAGCCAACCTCCAGTCGAGCAGTACTTC. It codes for CASSQPPVEQYF.

V gene TRBV4-3 combines with J gene TRBJ1-1, with TRBD1 matching over 8 bases. Germline-derived CDR1 and CDR2 are LGHNA and YSLEER. Germline trimming cut 3 bases from V and 7 bases from J; bases unmatched to any gene: 13. The CDR3 sequence is 16 residues long. The DNA for the CDR3 is TGCGCCAGCAGCCAGCTTACCGGGACAGGTTACCTTGAAGCTTTCTTT. Amino acid sequence: CASSQLTGTGYLEAFF.

The chain employs TRBV5-1 and TRBJ2-3; D possibly corresponds to TRBD2 (6 bases). Germline values: CDR1 SGHRS, CDR2 YFSETQ. Trimming removed 2 bases from V and 6 bases from J, with 10 bases in between. CDR3 length equals 13 residues. CDR3 in amino acids: CASSFDGGDTQYF. In DNA, the CDR3 is TGCGCCAGCAGCTTCGACGGGGGTGATACGCAGTATTTT.

The V gene is TRBV2, the J gene TRBJ1-1, with D maybe TRBD1 (6 bases). Trimming took 7 bases from V and 6 from J, leaving 21 bases between them. Looked up from germline, CDR1 is SNHLY and CDR2 is FYNNEI. This CDR3 spans 15 amino acids. The CDR3 coding sequence is TGTGCCAGCAAAAAGAGAACGGGGGCCTCGGCTGAAGCTTTCTTT. It encodes CASKKRTGASAEAFF.

The rearrangement joins TRBV18 to TRBJ1-5, with D possibly matching TRBD1 (5 bases). Trimming pared 2 bases from V and 5 bases from J, leaving 7 bases between. CDR1 is KGHSH and CDR2 is LQKENI in the germline V gene. CDR3 length equals 13 residues. CDR3 in DNA: TGTGCCAGCTCACCAGGGGCCGATCAGCCCCAGCATTTT. Protein product: CASSPGADQPQHF.

This clone was counted between two and nine times. The J gene is TRBJ1-1, the V gene TRBV7-8; no reliable D call. The CDR3 loop spans 12 amino acids. With 3 bases removed from V and 6 bases from J, the gap between germline ends came to 8 bases. Germline values: CDR1 SGHVS, CDR2 FQNEAQ. Here the CDR3 reads CASSFYPAEAFF. Written as DNA, the CDR3 is TGTGCCAGCAGCTTTTATCCCGCTGAAGCTTTCTTT.

The J gene is TRBJ2-5, the V gene TRBV5-1; D not resolved. The end of the DNA aligns better with TRBJ2-7, so the J call may be wrong. This CDR3 comprises 12 residues. In germline, CDR1 is SGHRS, CDR2 YFSETQ. CDR3 sequence reads: CASSLDAYEQYF. The CDR3 DNA is TGCGCCAGCAGCTTGGATGCCTACGAGCAGTACTTC.

The chain links TRBV18 to TRBJ1-1, with 10 positions matching TRBD1. The CDR3 is 12 residues long. V gave up 8 bases and J gave up 4 bases; unmatched junction bases: 1. Germline values: CDR1 KGHSH, CDR2 LQKENI. In DNA form, the CDR3 reads TGTGCCAGCGGGACAGGGGCCACTGAAGCTTTCTTT. It is translated as CASGTGATEAFF.

The chain has TRBV5-1 and TRBJ1-6; D is possibly TRBD1 (5 bases). Looked up from germline, CDR1 is SGHRS and CDR2 is YFSETQ. CDR3 length: 15 residues. V was trimmed by 0 bases and J by 5 bases, leaving 9 bases between them. The CDR3 loop is CASSLGQGNNSPLHF. In DNA form, the CDR3 reads TGCGCCAGCAGCTTGGGTCAGGGAAATAATTCACCCCTCCACTTT.

The rearrangement joins TRBV6-1 to TRBJ2-7; 7 nucleotides align to TRBD1. The CDR3 length is 14 residues. Germline V lookup: CDR1 MNHNS, CDR2 SASEGT. Trimming cost V 7 bases and J 0 bases; bases outside gene matches: 6. CDR3 residues: CASTRTGSSYEQYF. The DNA of the CDR3 is TGTGCCAGCACCCGGACAGGATCCTCCTACGAGCAGTACTTC.

V gene TRBV5-5 combines with J gene TRBJ1-6, with D possibly being TRBD1 (5 bases). Germline CDR1 reads SGHKS; CDR2 reads YYEKEE (reference sequence). This CDR3 spans 19 amino acids. V was shortened by 4 bases and J by 2 bases, with 22 bases between the two germline ends. The CDR3 is CASSPRVRSLEPYNSPLHF. CDR3 in DNA: TGTGCCAGCAGCCCCAGGGTTCGCTCTTTAGAACCCTATAATTCACCCCTCCACTTT.

The genes are TRBV5-4 and TRBJ1-3; a weak D match, TRBD1 (6 bases). Germline V gene lookup returns CDR1 SGHNT and CDR2 YYREEE (reference sequence). The CDR3 sequence is 14 residues long. With 4 bases removed from V and 2 bases from J, the gap between germline ends came to 10 bases. The CDR3 nucleotides are TGTGCCAGCAGCCGCGGGACAACTGGAAACACCATATATTTT. Translation gives CASSRGTTGNTIYF.

This clone came up once. The chain combines TRBV5-6 with TRBJ2-5, with 7 bases matching TRBD2. CDR3 length: 14 residues. The trim removed 7 bases at V and 5 bases at J, leaving 11 bases unmatched. Germline CDR1 and CDR2: SGHDT and YYEEEE. CDR3 loop: CASRTRGLGETQYF. CDR3 coding DNA: TGTGCCAGCCGAACGCGGGGGTTGGGGGAGACCCAGTACTTC.

The chain has TRBV25-1 and TRBJ2-2, with D unclear. Germline-derived CDR1 and CDR2 are MGHDK and SYGVNS. V dropped 5 bases and J dropped 6 bases, with 10 bases sitting between them. The CDR3 length is 13 residues. CDR3 in amino acids: CASSSTSPGELFF. For the CDR3, the DNA is TGTGCCAGCAGTTCGACATCTCCCGGGGAGCTGTTTTTT.

Of note for this clone: The conserved closing phenylalanine or tryptophan is absent in this CDR3, likely reflecting a read error. No DNA is shown, since the ends of the CDR3 on it are uncertain; the CDR3 is the one TCRdb lists. The genes are TRBV9 and TRBJ1-4. The V gene's germline CDR1 is SGDLS and CDR2 YYNGEE. Inclusive of both ends, the CDR3 amounts to 9 amino acids. The chain's CDR3 is CASSVKTPR.

This chain uses TRBV7-8 with TRBJ1-3; TRBD1 is a possible D gene (6 bases). The germline V gene encodes CDR1 SGHVS and CDR2 FQNEAQ. V was cut by 8 bases and J by 5 bases, with 7 bases left in between. The CDR3 is made up of 11 amino acids. CDR3 sequence reads: CASQGRNTIYF. Written as DNA, the CDR3 is TGTGCCAGCCAGGGGAGAAACACCATATATTTT.

The chain uses TRBV18 and TRBJ2-6; 7 bases fit TRBD1. Trimming took 4 bases from V and 3 from J; bases not matched to a gene: 9. The CDR3 sequence is 17 residues long. CDR1 is KGHSH, CDR2 LQKENI, per germline. CDR3 coding DNA: TGTGCCAGCTCACGGGACAGCCTAGTTCTTGGGGCCAACGTCCTGACTTTC. This gives the protein CASSRDSLVLGANVLTF. Using reference TRBV18 and TRBJ2-6 for the parts outside the CDR3, the full variable domain is NAGVMQNPRHLVRRRGQEARLRCSPMKGHSHVYWYRQLPEEGLKFMVYLQKENIIDESGMPKERFSAEFPKEGPSILRIQQVVRGDSAAYFCASSRDSLVLGANVLTFGAGSRLTVL.

The chain has TRBV4-1 and TRBJ2-1; D is uncertain. The germline gives CDR1 MGHRA, CDR2 YSYEKL. The V end lost 1 base, the J end lost 6 bases, and 7 bases lay between the germline ends. This CDR3 has 13 amino acids. The CDR3 region has the DNA TGCGCCAGCAGCCAAGTAATGGTCAATGAGCAGTTCTTC. Protein sequence: CASSQVMVNEQFF.

The rearrangement links TRBV4-1 to TRBJ2-7; the D gene is possibly TRBD2 (5 bases). Germline V gene sequence: CDR1 MGHRA, CDR2 YSYEKL. This CDR3 comprises 16 residues. The V and J ends lost 1 base and 2 bases respectively, with 15 bases between them. In nucleotides, the CDR3 is TGCGCCAGCAGCCAAGCCGAGGGATCGGACCCCTACGAGCAGTACTTC. Its protein product is CASSQAEGSDPYEQYF.

The genes are TRBV14 and TRBJ2-3; a possible D gene is TRBD2 (7 bases). The V and J ends lost 5 bases and 6 bases respectively, with 18 bases between them. Germline values: CDR1 SGHDN, CDR2 FVKESK. This CDR3 is 15 amino acids long. The CDR3 spells CASSGVRGPLDTQYF. CDR3 nucleotides: TGTGCCAGCAGCGGTGTGCGGGGGCCTCTGGATACGCAGTATTTT. Supplemented by reference TRBV14 and TRBJ2-3, the full variable domain reads EAGVTQFPSHSVIEKGQTVTLRCDPISGHDNLYWYRRVMGKEIKFLLHFVKESKQDESGMPNNRFLAERTGGTYSTLKVQPAELEDSGVYFCASSGVRGPLDTQYFGPGTRLTVL.

The V call is TRBV7-8, the J call TRBJ2-7; 7 bases line up with TRBD1. The CDR3 length is 15 residues. Germline CDR1 and CDR2: SGHVS and FQNEAQ. Losses at the gene ends were 2 bases for V and 0 bases for J; bases not matched to a gene: 4. The CDR3 here is CASSLSRDSSYEQYF. The CDR3, as DNA: TGTGCCAGCAGCTTAAGCCGGGACAGCTCCTACGAGCAGTACTTC.

The chain couples TRBV4-3 to TRBJ2-2; D uncertain. The ends were cut back, 4 bases at V and 7 bases at J, with 10 bases in the middle. In germline, CDR1 is LGHNA, CDR2 YSLEER. This CDR3 is built from 13 residues. CDR3 region: CASSPPVGGELFF. Written as DNA, the CDR3 is TGCGCCAGCAGCCCCCCGGTCGGCGGGGAGCTGTTTTTT.

The V and J genes are TRBV11-1 and TRBJ2-3; 10 bases map to TRBD2. Germline-derived CDR1 and CDR2 are SGHAT and FQDESV (reference sequence). This CDR3 contains 16 residues. The trim removed 3 bases at V and 0 bases at J, leaving 3 bases unmatched. The CDR3 sequence is CASSLTLAGSTDTQYF. CDR3 bases: TGTGCCAGCAGCTTGACACTAGCGGGGAGCACAGATACGCAGTATTTT.

V gene TRBV7-9 combines with J gene TRBJ2-7, with 10 bases matching TRBD2. There are 16 residues in the CDR3. The germline V gene encodes CDR1 SEHNR and CDR2 FQNEAQ (reference sequence). After removal of 5 bases from V and 2 bases from J, the junction contained 9 bases not matched to a gene. The CDR3 sequence is CASSDSGGSNPYEQYF. In DNA, the CDR3 is TGTGCCAGCAGCGATAGCGGGGGGTCAAACCCCTACGAGCAGTACTTC.

J is TRBJ2-7 and V is TRBV30, with D maybe TRBD1 (5 bases). The CDR3 is 15 residues long. The V gene lost 1 base and the J gene lost 0 bases, with 13 bases spanning the gap. CDR1 is GTSNPN, CDR2 SVGIG, per germline (reference sequence). The CDR3 here is CAWSGPQVSSYEQYF. The CDR3 DNA is TGTGCCTGGAGTGGGCCACAGGTTAGCTCCTACGAGCAGTACTTC. Filled out from reference TRBV30 and TRBJ2-7, the complete variable domain reads SQTIHQWPATLVQPVGSPLSLECTVEGTSNPNLYWYRQAAGRGLQLLFYSVGIGQISSEVPQNLSASRPQDRQFILSSKKLLLSDSGFYLCAWSGPQVSSYEQYFGPGTRLTVT.

V gene TRBV27 combines with J gene TRBJ1-5; D is possibly TRBD1 (5 bases). The CDR3 runs to 15 residues. Germline assignment: CDR1 MNHEY and CDR2 SMNVEV (reference sequence). Trimming removed 3 bases at V and 3 bases at J, with 12 bases between. The CDR3 DNA sequence: TGTGCCAGCAGTTTTGGGGACGGGGCCAATCAGCCCCAGCATTTT. Its protein is CASSFGDGANQPQHF.

The V call is TRBV7-9, the J call TRBJ2-7; D unclear. Germline values: CDR1 SEHNR, CDR2 FQNEAQ (reference sequence). With 5 bases removed from V and 3 bases from J, the gap between germline ends came to 11 bases. The CDR3 has 13 amino acids. Here the CDR3 reads CASSPGRYYEQYF. The CDR3 bases are TGTGCCAGCAGCCCGGGCAGATACTACGAGCAGTACTTC.

The chain joins TRBV5-1 to TRBJ1-3; a possible D gene is TRBD1 (6 bases). This CDR3 has 15 amino acids. V dropped 0 bases and J dropped 8 bases, with 15 bases sitting between them. Germline V gives CDR1 SGHRS, CDR2 YFSETQ. The CDR3 spells CASSLGSGVTDTIYF. As DNA, the CDR3 is TGCGCCAGCAGCTTGGGGTCAGGGGTCACTGACACCATATATTTT.

The V and J genes are TRBV4-2 and TRBJ2-1; D call uncertain. The germline V and J ends were trimmed by 6 bases and 7 bases, with 1 base remaining between them. Germline CDR1 and CDR2: LGHNA and YNFKEQ. The CDR3 has 9 residues. The CDR3 region has the DNA TGTGCCAGCAGAAATGAGCAGTTCTTC. Its translation: CASRNEQFF.